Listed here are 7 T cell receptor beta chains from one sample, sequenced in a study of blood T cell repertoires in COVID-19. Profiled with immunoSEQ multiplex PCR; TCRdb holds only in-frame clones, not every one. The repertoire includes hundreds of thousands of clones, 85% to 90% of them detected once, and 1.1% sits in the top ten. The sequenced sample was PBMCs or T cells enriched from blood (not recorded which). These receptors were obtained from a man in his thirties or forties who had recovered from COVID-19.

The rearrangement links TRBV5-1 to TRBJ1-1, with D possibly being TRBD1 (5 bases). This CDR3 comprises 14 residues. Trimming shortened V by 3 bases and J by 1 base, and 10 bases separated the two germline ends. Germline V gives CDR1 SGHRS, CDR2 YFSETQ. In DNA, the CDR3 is TGCGCCAGCAGCTACCCTGGACAGAACACTGAAGCTTTCTTT. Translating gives CASSYPGQNTEAFF.

For the CDR3, the DNA is TGTGCCAGCAGTTACTCTGGCAGGTATGACCAGCCCCAGCATTTT. Its translation: CASSYSGRYDQPQHF. J is TRBJ1-5 and V is TRBV6-5, with unresolved D. V was pared by 0 bases and J by 7 bases, with 13 bases between. The germline V gene has CDR1 MNHEY and CDR2 SVGAGI. The CDR3 spans 15 residues.

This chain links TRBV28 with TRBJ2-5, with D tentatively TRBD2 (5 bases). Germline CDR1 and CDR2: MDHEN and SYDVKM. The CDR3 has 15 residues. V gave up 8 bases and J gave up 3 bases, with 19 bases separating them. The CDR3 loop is CASAPRERLKETQYF. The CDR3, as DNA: TGTGCCAGCGCCCCTAGGGAGCGGCTGAAAGAGACCCAGTACTTC.

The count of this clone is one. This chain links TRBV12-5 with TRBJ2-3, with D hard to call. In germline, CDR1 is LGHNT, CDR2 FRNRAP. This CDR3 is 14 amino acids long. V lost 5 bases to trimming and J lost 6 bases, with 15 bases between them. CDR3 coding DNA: TGTGCTAGTGGTGTTCTTGGCGCGCGGGATACGCAGTATTTT. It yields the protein CASGVLGARDTQYF.

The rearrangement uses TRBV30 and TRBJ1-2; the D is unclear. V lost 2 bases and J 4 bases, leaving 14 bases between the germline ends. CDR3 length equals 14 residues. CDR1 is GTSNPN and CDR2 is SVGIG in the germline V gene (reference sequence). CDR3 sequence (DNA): TGTGCCTGGAGTAGGGAGCCCCACTCCTATGGCTACACCTTC. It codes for CAWSREPHSYGYTF.

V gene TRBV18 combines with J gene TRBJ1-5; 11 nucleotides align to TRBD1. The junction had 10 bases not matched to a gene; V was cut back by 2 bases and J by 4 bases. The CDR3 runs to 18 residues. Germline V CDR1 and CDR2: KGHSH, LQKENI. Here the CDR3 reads CASSPSEDRGPWNQPQHF. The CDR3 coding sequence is TGTGCCAGCTCACCAAGTGAGGACAGGGGGCCGTGGAATCAGCCCCAGCATTTT.

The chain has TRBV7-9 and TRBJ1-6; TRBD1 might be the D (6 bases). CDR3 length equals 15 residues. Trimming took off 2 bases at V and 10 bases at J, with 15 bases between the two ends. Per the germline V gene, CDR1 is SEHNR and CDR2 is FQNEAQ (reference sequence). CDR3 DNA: TGTGCCAGCAGCTTAAGTGCGGGGGGCTGGTCACCCCTCCACTTT. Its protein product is CASSLSAGGWSPLHF.